This section outlines one T cell receptor (beta chain) sequence together with its context. The target antigen is unknown. This entry comes from a study of cytomegalovirus exposure and HLA in healthy donors. Across the whole study: Counted in an early data release were approximately 85 million unique TCRs from HLA-typed donors.

The CDR3 loop spans 16 amino acids. The germline gives CDR1 SGHAT, CDR2 FQNNGV. J gave up 1 base and V 2 bases, and 6 bases lay outside the gene matches. Whole-study results and caveats: It was likely that a cluster of highly shared sequence variants was a sequencing artifact.

In the PCR, 60 Vbeta and 13 Jbeta primers were used. Only in-frame clones appear in the TCRdb table, and some are missing; sequencing was by immunoSEQ multiplex PCR. The sample has 160,000 or so clones, approximately 70% seen once; the top ten hold 4.5% to 5%. The chain combines TRBV11-2 with TRBJ1-1, with 8 bases that match TRBD1. The source of this sequence is a man between 18 and 29 years old in good health and CMV-seropositive. Source material: PBMCs. The CDR3 DNA is TGTGCCAGCAGCTTACGGCAGGGGGCCACGAACACTGAAGCTTTCTTT. Its protein is CASSLRQGATNTEAFF.